Included here is one TCR beta chain sequence, with context. The target antigen is unknown. This specimen belongs to a study of cytomegalovirus exposure and HLA in healthy donors. Background on the study: Earlier work reported 117 million unique TCR beta sequences from about 200 million T cells. The Caucasian-associated ancestry cluster contained roughly four fifths of the approximately 410 genotyped donors. Whole-study results and caveats: Accurate prediction of most subjects' HLA-A and HLA-B alleles from TCR beta sequences was reported. A later analysis found TCR association rates differed by HLA locus, highest for DRB1 and lowest for HLA-C.

PCR amplification relied on 60 Vbeta primers (plus 13 Jbeta primers). Profiling relied on immunoSEQ multiplex PCR, and the TCRdb table lists in-frame clones only, not all of them. The sample consists of about 57,000 clones, 72% of them appearing once. The germline V gene encodes CDR1 SGHDT and CDR2 YYEEEE. J was trimmed by 3 bases and V by 3 bases; bases with no gene match: 0. The CDR3 loop spans 12 amino acids. This rearrangement joins TRBV5-6 to TRBJ2-7; TRBD1 matches 7 bases. The sequence derives from a woman aged 50 to 65 in good health and CMV-seronegative. The sequenced sample consisted of PBMCs. Written as DNA, the CDR3 is TGTGCCAGCAGCTCAGGGGGCTACGAGCAGTACTTC. Translating gives CASSSGGYEQYF.